A single sample is the source of the 13 T cell receptor beta chains below, sequenced in a study of identical twins. One entry per CDR3 protein results from TCRdb running MiXCR on the 5' RACE reads. Found here are about 720,000 distinct CDR3 sequences, 15% to 20% of them singletons; the top ten hold around 14%. The sample was also reused in another study, on T cells expressing NK-cell markers.

The sample was PBMCs. These receptor sequences come from a woman between 18 and 30 years old in good health.

This clonotype appeared a few times. J is TRBJ1-2 and V is TRBV5-5; the D is unclear. The V end was cut by 0 bases, the J end by 8 bases, with 14 bases between. Germline V gives CDR1 SGHKS, CDR2 YYEKEE (reference sequence). There are 14 residues in the CDR3. The CDR3 is CASSLVAEDYGYTF. DNA for the CDR3: TGTGCCAGCAGCTTGGTCGCTGAGGATTACGGCTACACCTTC.

This clonotype came up a few times. The chain recombines TRBV4-1 with TRBJ2-7; 10 bases match TRBD2. Germline lookup yields CDR1 MGHRA and CDR2 YSYEKL. This CDR3 is built from 15 residues. J lost 3 bases, V lost 0 bases, and 2 bases had no gene match. CDR3 region: CASSQEASGSYEQYF. The CDR3 DNA is TGCGCCAGCAGCCAAGAGGCTAGCGGGAGCTACGAGCAGTACTTC.

This clonotype was seen at least ten times. This chain connects TRBV12-3 or TRBV12-4 to TRBJ2-3, with TRBD2 matching 8 bases. Trimming cost V 4 bases and J 1 base; bases outside gene matches: 7. The CDR3 totals 16 residues. CDR3 amino acids: CASSSISGTRTDTQYF. The CDR3 DNA reads as TGTGCCAGCAGTTCAATTAGCGGGACCCGCACAGATACGCAGTATTTT.

The chain uses TRBV12-3 or TRBV12-4 and TRBJ2-1; tentative D call: TRBD2 (6 bases). V lost 4 bases and J lost 5, with 9 bases in between. This CDR3 has 13 residues. The CDR3, as DNA: TGTGCCAGCAGTTGGACTACTAACAATGAGCAGTTCTTC. It encodes CASSWTTNNEQFF.

In its sample, this clonotype was seen a few times. This rearrangement joins TRBV4-3 to TRBJ2-7; 11 bases fit TRBD2. The CDR3 spans 16 residues. Germline V gene sequence: CDR1 LGHNA, CDR2 YSLEER. Losses at the gene ends were 0 bases for V and 1 base for J; bases not matched to a gene: 2. The DNA for the CDR3 is TGCGCCAGCAGCCAAGAGCTAGCGGGAGGTTCCTACGAGCAGTACTTC. Its translation: CASSQELAGGSYEQYF.

This clonotype was seen more than once but under ten times. CDR3 in amino acids: CRHDGLTGTEAFF. In DNA form, the CDR3 reads TGCAGACACGACGGGTTGACCGGAACTGAAGCTTTCTTT. The chain joins TRBV20-1 to TRBJ1-1; D ambiguous. Germline V gene lookup returns CDR1 DFQATT and CDR2 SNEGSKA (reference sequence). The CDR3 contains 13 residues.

The chain links TRBV29-1 to TRBJ2-1; possible D gene TRBD2, 6 bases. CDR1 and CDR2 (germline): SQVTM, ANQGSEA. V lost 5 bases to trimming and J lost 0 bases, with 14 bases between them. The CDR3 has 15 residues. CDR3 protein: CSVIPVGGSYNEQFF. In DNA, the CDR3 is TGCAGCGTTATACCCGTCGGGGGCTCCTACAATGAGCAGTTCTTC.

This chain links TRBV5-5 with TRBJ2-5; D unclear. V shed 4 bases and J shed 9 bases, with 19 bases lying between them. The germline CDR1 and CDR2 sequences are SGHKS and YYEKEE (reference sequence). The CDR3 contains 14 residues. The CDR3 sequence is CASSGPTADFAQYF. The CDR3 DNA is TGTGCCAGCAGCGGGCCCACGGCAGATTTCGCCCAGTACTTC.

This clonotype was observed a handful of times. The rearrangement links TRBV24-1 to TRBJ2-1, with TRBD1 as a possible D gene (6 bases). Germline loops: CDR1 KGHDR, CDR2 SFDVKD. The CDR3 is 11 residues long. Trimming pared 7 bases from V and 9 bases from J, leaving 9 bases between. CDR3 bases: TGTGCCACCAGCACAGGGAGTGAGCAGTTCTTC. Its translation is CATSTGSEQFF.

The gene calls are TRBV29-1 and TRBJ1-1, with TRBD1 matching over 7 bases. CDR1 is SQVTM, CDR2 ANQGSEA, per germline. The ends lost 5 bases at V and 0 bases at J; junction bases unmatched: 9. The CDR3 spans 15 residues. The CDR3 loop is CSVRRDSTLNTEAFF. The CDR3 nucleotides are TGCAGCGTTCGCCGGGACAGTACCTTGAACACTGAAGCTTTCTTT. Combining the CDR3 with reference TRBV29-1 and TRBJ1-1 gives the whole variable domain SAVISQKPSRDICQRGTSLTIQCQVDSQVTMMFWYRQQPGQSLTLIATANQGSEATYESGFVIDKFPISRPNLTFSTLTVSNMSPEDSSIYLCSVRRDSTLNTEAFFGQGTRLTVV.

This chain links TRBV4-3 with TRBJ2-2, with no clear D. The CDR3 extends over 13 amino acids. Per the germline V gene, CDR1 is LGHNA and CDR2 is YSLEER. Trimming pared 0 bases from V and 8 bases from J, leaving 7 bases between. The DNA of the CDR3 is TGCGCCAGCAGCCAAGAAGGGCCGGGGGAGCTGTTTTTT. Protein product: CASSQEGPGELFF.

V is TRBV7-9 and J is TRBJ2-5; 8 bases are shared with TRBD1. The CDR3 runs 13 residues. V dropped 7 bases and J dropped 5; count of bases not matched to a gene: 6. Per germline, CDR1 SEHNR and CDR2 FQNEAQ (reference sequence). The CDR3 reads CASTGRGRETQYF. CDR3 coding DNA: TGTGCCAGCACCGGCAGGGGGCGGGAGACCCAGTACTTC.

The chain couples TRBV12-3 or TRBV12-4 to TRBJ2-5; maybe TRBD2 (5 bases). The V end was cut by 6 bases, the J end by 2 bases, with 7 bases between. This CDR3 has 12 amino acids. The CDR3 nucleotides read TGTGCCAGCAGCCGGAGGCAAGAGACCCAGTACTTC. Protein product: CASSRRQETQYF.